The 6 T cell receptor beta chains reported below all come from one sample, sequenced in a study of PD-L1 blockade in urothelial cancer. The method was immunoSEQ multiplex PCR; TCRdb's version includes in-frame clones alone and lacks a portion of them. The sample holds some 46,000 clones, around 80% seen once. Time point of the sample: pretreatment peripheral blood. Sequences were derived from PBMCs, sampled around atezolizumab (anti-PD-L1) treatment. These receptors originate from a man in his 60s with urothelial cancer.

The J gene is TRBJ1-2, the V gene TRBV5-5, with D maybe TRBD1 (6 bases). Germline lookup yields CDR1 SGHKS and CDR2 YYEKEE (reference sequence). V lost 0 bases, J lost 2 bases, and 8 bases lay in between. This CDR3 is 14 amino acids long. Written as DNA, the CDR3 is TGTGCCAGCAGCTTGGGGACAGCAAACTATGGCTACACCTTC. This translates into CASSLGTANYGYTF.

V is TRBV11-2 and J is TRBJ2-7; 11 positions agree with TRBD1. Germline CDR1 reads SGHAT; CDR2 reads FQNNGV. CDR3 length: 16 residues. J lost 6 bases, V lost 5 bases, and 12 bases had no gene match. CDR3 DNA sequence: TGTGCCAGCAGCCAGCTCCGGGACAGGGGGTTCGGCGAGCAGTACTTC. The encoded protein is CASSQLRDRGFGEQYF.

The rearrangement links TRBV28 to TRBJ1-5; TRBD1 is a possible D gene (5 bases). Trimming stripped 2 bases from V and 4 bases from J, with 12 bases between. Germline CDR1 reads MDHEN; CDR2 reads SYDVKM. The CDR3 runs to 15 residues. Here the CDR3 reads CASSLPRGVNQPQHF. Here the CDR3 DNA reads TGTGCCAGCAGTTTACCCCGGGGGGTGAATCAGCCCCAGCATTTT.

The rearrangement joins TRBV18 to TRBJ2-1; 8 bases line up with TRBD1. With 2 bases clipped from V and 0 bases from J, the junction kept 3 bases outside the gene matches. Looked up from germline, CDR1 is KGHSH and CDR2 is LQKENI. This CDR3 is 16 amino acids long. CDR3: CASSPRTGGSYNEQFF. CDR3 nucleotides: TGTGCCAGCTCACCAAGAACAGGGGGCTCCTACAATGAGCAGTTCTTC.

The chain has TRBV6-1 and TRBJ1-4; a weak D match, TRBD1 (6 bases). Germline V gives CDR1 MNHNS, CDR2 SASEGT. The CDR3 is made up of 14 amino acids. V lost 4 bases to trimming and J lost 7 bases, with 13 bases between them. The CDR3 DNA follows: TGTGCCAGCAGTGTCCAGGGGATAGGTGAAAAACTGTTTTTT. Protein sequence: CASSVQGIGEKLFF.

In its sample, this clone was seen once. The V and J genes are TRBV4-2 and TRBJ2-3; 7 positions match TRBD2. V lost 4 bases, J lost 5 bases, and 9 bases stayed unmatched. This CDR3 comprises 15 residues. Germline V gene sequence: CDR1 LGHNA, CDR2 YNFKEQ. In nucleotides, the CDR3 is TGTGCCAGCAGCCCCCATTCTGGGGGGGAAGATACGCAGTATTTT. It is translated as CASSPHSGGEDTQYF.